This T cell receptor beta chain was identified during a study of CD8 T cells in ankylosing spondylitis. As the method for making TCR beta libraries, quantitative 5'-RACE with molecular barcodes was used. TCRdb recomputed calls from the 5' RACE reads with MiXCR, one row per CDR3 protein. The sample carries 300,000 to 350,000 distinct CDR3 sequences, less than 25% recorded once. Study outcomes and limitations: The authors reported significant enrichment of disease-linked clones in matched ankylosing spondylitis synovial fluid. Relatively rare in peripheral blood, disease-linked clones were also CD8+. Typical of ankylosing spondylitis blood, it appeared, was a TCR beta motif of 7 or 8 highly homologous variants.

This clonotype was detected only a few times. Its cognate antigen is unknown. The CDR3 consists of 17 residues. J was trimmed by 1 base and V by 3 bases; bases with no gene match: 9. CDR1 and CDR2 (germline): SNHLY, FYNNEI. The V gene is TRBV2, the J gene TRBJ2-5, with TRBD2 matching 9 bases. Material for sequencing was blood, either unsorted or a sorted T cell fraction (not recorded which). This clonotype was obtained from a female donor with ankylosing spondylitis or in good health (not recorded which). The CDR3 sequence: CASSDRSSGGLQETQYF. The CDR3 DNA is TGTGCCAGCAGTGATAGGAGTAGCGGGGGACTCCAAGAGACCCAGTACTTC.